Described below is a single T cell receptor (beta chain) sequence and its context. This clone was observed a single time. The clone's antigen remains unknown. No much larger clone is present one base from it, and per-base qualities are unavailable. This sample was included in a study of cytotoxic CD8 clonotypes in ibrutinib-treated CLL (dated by TCRdb to the early 2020s). For the study in its entirety: The cohort had ten to twelve relapsed/refractory and around 14 treatment-naive patients; some 17 were IGHV unmutated. Partial responses were observed in some 24 patients and complete responses in 2; after a median follow-up of 68 months, remission was maintained in 15 or so patients and progression was observed in some 12. Response samples were taken after a median of roughly eleven months on treatment, ranging from roughly 6 to 36 months. Samples averaged 255,043 productive templates and tens of thousands of productive rearrangements. Of the 90 or so people in the trial, about 27 had longitudinal samples available. Cryopreserved peripheral blood mononuclear cells were collected before treatment, at response, and at either disease progression or sustained remission. Every remission and progressive disease sample was obtained while ibrutinib was still being received by the patients. Study-level results and caveats: Sustained-remission and progressing patients did not have matched sampling times, and lymph node repertoires were not examined. Public clonotypes were found to be uncommon and were observed to contract or remain stable during treatment; the increase in clonality was shown to reflect expansion of private clonotypes at ibrutinib response. At ibrutinib response clonality went up, during sustained remission it held steady, and at progression it dropped back toward baseline. Baseline clonality exceeded that of age-matched healthy donors and correlated strongly with circulating CD8+ T-cell counts.

The time point label here, explained by the study, means: around 25 months on ibrutinib. For TCR beta library preparation, around 2.1 micrograms of genomic DNA were extracted from the cryopreserved PBMCs. High-throughput TCR beta sequencing was performed on longitudinal blood samples from CLL patients receiving ibrutinib monotherapy. The patients took part in an open-label, single-center phase 2 trial of ibrutinib monotherapy. CDR1 and CDR2, looked up from the germline V gene (reference sequence), are SGHNT and YYREEE. The CDR3 numbers 16 residues from cysteine through phenylalanine. Only the CDR3 DNA stays, 48 bases, in frame from base 1. From V the trimming removes 0 bases and from J it removes 8 bases, while the gene matches leave 8 bases of the junction unaccounted for. A MiSeq instrument was used for deep resolution sequencing, which targeted depths ranging from 1 in 1 million up to 1 in 200,000 T cells, with coverage averaging 10x for each clonotype. The immunoSEQ hsTCRB Kit was used to generate TCR beta libraries. The study's processing was this. Data were analyzed with ImmunoSEQ Data Assistant and ImmunoSEQ Analyzer, with V, D and J genes assigned per IMGT definitions. Clonality was computed as one minus normalized Shannon entropy of productive rearrangement frequencies, ranging from 0 to 1. Public clonotype analysis was restricted to overrepresented clonotypes comprising at least 0.05% of each patient's repertoire. Repertoires from about a dozen age-matched healthy donors in immuneACCESS were used as clonality controls. This is the immuneACCESS table as TCRdb keeps it, with only in-frame sequences that have V and J called. A part of the clones is gone; compared with another copy, unresolved V genes explain less than half, and the rest is unexplained. V and J calls and clone size are those listed in that table; D and trimming were worked out from the DNA. For this sample there are 110,000 or so clones; about 53% appear just once. The ten biggest clones cover 35% to 40% of the sample.

This receptor chain uses TRBV5-4 and TRBJ2-1, with 10 junctional bases fitting TRBD2. The receptor was isolated from a human donor with chronic lymphocytic leukemia. The sample here was PBMCs, taken after 24 months of ibrutinib treatment. The CDR3 in this case is CASSLGDLAGDDEQFF. The DNA sequence follows: TGTGCCAGCAGCTTGGGGGACCTAGCGGGGGATGATGAGCAGTTCTTC. The entire variable domain, with the stretches around the CDR3 drawn from the reference TRBV5-4 and TRBJ2-1 proteins, is ETGVTQSPTHLIKTRGQQVTLRCSSQSGHNTVSWYQQALGQGPQFIFQYYREEENGRGNFPPRFSGLQFPNYSSELNVNALELDDSALYLCASSLGDLAGDDEQFFGPGTRLTVL.